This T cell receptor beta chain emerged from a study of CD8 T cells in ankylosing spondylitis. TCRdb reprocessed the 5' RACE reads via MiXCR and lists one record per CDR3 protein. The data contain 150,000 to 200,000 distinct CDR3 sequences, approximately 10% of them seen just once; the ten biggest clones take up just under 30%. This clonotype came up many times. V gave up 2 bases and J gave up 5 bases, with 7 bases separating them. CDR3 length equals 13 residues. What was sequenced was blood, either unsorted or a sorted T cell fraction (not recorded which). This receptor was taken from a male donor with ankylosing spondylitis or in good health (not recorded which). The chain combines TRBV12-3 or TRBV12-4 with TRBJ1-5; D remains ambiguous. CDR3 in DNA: TGTGCCAGCAGTTTAACTAGAGATCAGCCCCAGCATTTT. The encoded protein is CASSLTRDQPQHF.